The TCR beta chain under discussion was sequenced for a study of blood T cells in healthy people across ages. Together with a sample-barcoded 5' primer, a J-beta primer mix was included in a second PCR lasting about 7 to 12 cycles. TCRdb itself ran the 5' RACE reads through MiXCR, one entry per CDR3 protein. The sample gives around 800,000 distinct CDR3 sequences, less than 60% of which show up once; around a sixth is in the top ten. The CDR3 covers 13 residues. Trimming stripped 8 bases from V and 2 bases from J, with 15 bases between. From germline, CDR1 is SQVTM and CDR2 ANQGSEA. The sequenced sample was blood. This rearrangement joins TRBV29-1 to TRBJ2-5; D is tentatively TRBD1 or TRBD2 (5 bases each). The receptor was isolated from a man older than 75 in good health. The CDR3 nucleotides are TGCAGCCTCCTTTGGGGGATACAAGAGACCCAGTACTTC. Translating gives CSLLWGIQETQYF.